Listed below are T cell receptor beta chains from one sample, sequenced in a study of blood T cell repertoires in COVID-19. The protocol was immunoSEQ multiplex PCR, while the TCRdb copy is restricted to in-frame clones and leaves out a portion. The sample lists roughly 60,000 clones; approximately 83% were seen once. The source material was peripheral blood. All receptors derive from a man aged 25 to 40 with COVID-19, enrolled during active disease. Each CDR3 is given with its conserved first and last residue. A D gene is named only where the DNA matches it firmly. Clone size is shown for a subset of rows, as once, few, many or a class of expanded clone.

j_call: TRBJ2-1; d_call: TRBD1; clone_size: NA; v_call: TRBV11-2; cdr3_nt: TGTGCCAGCAGCTTAGAGTTCAGAGGGGGCCACAATGAGCAGTTCTTC; cdr3_aa: CASSLEFRGGHNEQFF
j_call: TRBJ1-6; d_call: TRBD1; clone_size: NA; v_call: TRBV24-1; cdr3_nt: TGTGCCACCAGTGAGGGGTGGGACAGGGCTGCCCTCCACTTT; cdr3_aa: CATSEGWDRAALHF
j_call: TRBJ1-2; d_call: TRBD1; clone_size: once; v_call: TRBV30; cdr3_nt: TGTGCCGGGTCGGGAGGGGGCGGCTACACCTTC; cdr3_aa: CAGSGGGGYTF
j_call: TRBJ2-7; d_call: NA; clone_size: NA; v_call: TRBV3-1/TRBV3-2; cdr3_nt: TGTGCCAGCAGCCAATACAATGTCGAGCAGTACTTC; cdr3_aa: CASSQYNVEQYF
j_call: TRBJ2-7; d_call: TRBD1; clone_size: NA; v_call: TRBV7-9; cdr3_nt: TGTGCCAGCAGCTCCAGGGGGGAGCAGTACTTC; cdr3_aa: CASSSRGEQYF
j_call: TRBJ1-5; d_call: NA; clone_size: NA; v_call: TRBV27; cdr3_nt: TGTGCCAGCAGGTTGCGGGGGGACGTTGGCAATCAGCCCCAGCATTTT; cdr3_aa: CASRLRGDVGNQPQHF
j_call: TRBJ2-7; d_call: NA; clone_size: NA; v_call: TRBV2; cdr3_nt: TGTGCCAGCAGTGGAAAGGACTCGAGCTCCTACGAGCAGTACTTC; cdr3_aa: CASSGKDSSSYEQYF
j_call: TRBJ2-1; d_call: NA; clone_size: NA; v_call: TRBV27; cdr3_nt: TGTGCCAGCAGTTCCAAAGCGGGCTCCTACAATGAGCAGTTCTTC; cdr3_aa: CASSSKAGSYNEQFF
j_call: TRBJ2-2; d_call: NA; clone_size: NA; v_call: TRBV18; cdr3_nt: TGTGCCAGCTCACCACTGCAGGGCGCGAACACCGGGGAGCTGTTTTTT; cdr3_aa: CASSPLQGANTGELFF
j_call: TRBJ1-5; d_call: NA; clone_size: NA; v_call: TRBV5-4; cdr3_nt: TGTGCCAGCAGCTTAGGCAATCCGGGGGGCAATCAGCCCCAGCATTTT; cdr3_aa: CASSLGNPGGNQPQHF
j_call: TRBJ1-5; d_call: TRBD1; clone_size: once; v_call: TRBV2; cdr3_nt: TGTGCCAGCAGTCGACAGGGGTTAAGCAATCAGCCCCAGCATTTT; cdr3_aa: CASSRQGLSNQPQHF
j_call: TRBJ1-3; d_call: NA; clone_size: NA; v_call: TRBV13; cdr3_nt: TGTGCCAGCAGCCTGCAGGGAAACGGAAACACCATATATTTT; cdr3_aa: CASSLQGNGNTIYF
j_call: TRBJ1-3; d_call: NA; clone_size: NA; v_call: TRBV29-1; cdr3_nt: TGCAGCGTTGTATCCGACAGCGGAAACACCATATATTTT; cdr3_aa: CSVVSDSGNTIYF
j_call: TRBJ1-1; d_call: TRBD1; clone_size: NA; v_call: TRBV6-6; cdr3_nt: TGTGCCAGCAGTTCCACAGGGGTTTACACTGAAGCTTTCTTT; cdr3_aa: CASSSTGVYTEAFF
j_call: TRBJ2-2; d_call: TRBD2; clone_size: NA; v_call: TRBV27; cdr3_nt: TGTGCCAGCAGTACCCTAGCGGGAGTCGCCGGGGAGCTGTTTTTT; cdr3_aa: CASSTLAGVAGELFF
j_call: TRBJ1-1; d_call: TRBD1; clone_size: NA; v_call: TRBV28; cdr3_nt: TGTGCCAGCGTTCGGTCACAGGGGGAAACTGAAGCTTTCTTT; cdr3_aa: CASVRSQGETEAFF
j_call: TRBJ1-2; d_call: NA; clone_size: large; v_call: TRBV5-8; cdr3_nt: TGTGCCAGCAGCTTGGAGTCCCCCCACATATATGGCTACACCTTC; cdr3_aa: CASSLESPHIYGYTF
j_call: TRBJ1-3; d_call: NA; clone_size: NA; v_call: TRBV27; cdr3_nt: TGTGCCAATGCAGGGCGTGCTGGAACCACCATATATTTT; cdr3_aa: CANAGRAGTTIYF
j_call: TRBJ2-1; d_call: NA; clone_size: NA; v_call: TRBV7-9; cdr3_nt: TGTGCCAGCAGCGGCGGGACGCTCGATGAGCAGTTCTTC; cdr3_aa: CASSGGTLDEQFF
j_call: TRBJ1-5; d_call: NA; clone_size: NA; v_call: TRBV28; cdr3_nt: TGTGCCAGCAGCTCCCCTGGGGGAGGGAGCAATCAGCCCCAGCATTTT; cdr3_aa: CASSSPGGGSNQPQHF
j_call: TRBJ2-3; d_call: TRBD1; clone_size: NA; v_call: TRBV7-2; cdr3_nt: TGTGCCAGCAGTAGACAGGGAGCAGATACGCAGTATTTT; cdr3_aa: CASSRQGADTQYF
j_call: TRBJ2-1; d_call: NA; clone_size: NA; v_call: TRBV5-6; cdr3_nt: TGTGCCAGCAGCTTGGACGGTGAGCAGTTCTTC; cdr3_aa: CASSLDGEQFF
j_call: TRBJ1-1; d_call: TRBD1; clone_size: NA; v_call: TRBV6-5; cdr3_nt: TGTGCCAGCATCCAAGCCAACAGGGGAGCTTTCTTT; cdr3_aa: CASIQANRGAFF
j_call: TRBJ2-1; d_call: TRBD2; clone_size: NA; v_call: TRBV4-3; cdr3_nt: TGCGCCAGCAGCCAAGCAGCGGGGCCAACCGTCAATGAGCAGTTCTTC; cdr3_aa: CASSQAAGPTVNEQFF
j_call: TRBJ2-7; d_call: NA; clone_size: once; v_call: TRBV2; cdr3_nt: TGTGCCAGCAGTGCAGCCTACGAGCAGTACTTC; cdr3_aa: CASSAAYEQYF
j_call: TRBJ2-1; d_call: TRBD1; clone_size: NA; v_call: TRBV7-2; cdr3_nt: TGTGCCAGCAGCTCAACAGGGGTTGATCGCAATGAGCAGTTCTTC; cdr3_aa: CASSSTGVDRNEQFF
j_call: TRBJ2-7; d_call: NA; clone_size: NA; v_call: TRBV18; cdr3_nt: TGTGCCAGCCAACCCGGGGTAGCCCCCTACGAGCAGTACTTC; cdr3_aa: CASQPGVAPYEQYF
j_call: TRBJ1-3; d_call: NA; clone_size: NA; v_call: TRBV7-2; cdr3_nt: TGTGCCAGCAGCCCAAACTCTGGAAACACCATATATTTT; cdr3_aa: CASSPNSGNTIYF
j_call: TRBJ1-2; d_call: NA; clone_size: NA; v_call: TRBV12-5; cdr3_nt: TGTGCTAGTGGTTTGGAGCTACGGTATGGCTACACCTTC; cdr3_aa: CASGLELRYGYTF
j_call: TRBJ2-2; d_call: NA; clone_size: many; v_call: TRBV24-1; cdr3_nt: TGTGCCACCAGTGATTCCAGGGACACCGGGGAGCTGTTTTTT; cdr3_aa: CATSDSRDTGELFF
j_call: TRBJ1-1; d_call: TRBD1; clone_size: NA; v_call: TRBV7-8; cdr3_nt: TGTGCCAGCAGCTTAGACAGGGGAGCCGAAGCTTTCTTT; cdr3_aa: CASSLDRGAEAFF
j_call: TRBJ2-2; d_call: TRBD2; clone_size: medium-sized; v_call: TRBV6-4; cdr3_nt: TGTGCCAGCAGTGACTCTAGCGGGAGGGCCACCGGGGAGCTGTTTTTT; cdr3_aa: CASSDSSGRATGELFF
j_call: TRBJ1-5; d_call: TRBD1; clone_size: NA; v_call: TRBV28; cdr3_nt: TGTGCCAGCAGTTTCCAATTCAGGGGGCCAAATCAGCCCCAGCATTTT; cdr3_aa: CASSFQFRGPNQPQHF
j_call: TRBJ2-1; d_call: NA; clone_size: NA; v_call: TRBV7-2; cdr3_nt: TGTGCCAGCAGCTTAGGTACGGGGGAGCAGTTCTTC; cdr3_aa: CASSLGTGEQFF